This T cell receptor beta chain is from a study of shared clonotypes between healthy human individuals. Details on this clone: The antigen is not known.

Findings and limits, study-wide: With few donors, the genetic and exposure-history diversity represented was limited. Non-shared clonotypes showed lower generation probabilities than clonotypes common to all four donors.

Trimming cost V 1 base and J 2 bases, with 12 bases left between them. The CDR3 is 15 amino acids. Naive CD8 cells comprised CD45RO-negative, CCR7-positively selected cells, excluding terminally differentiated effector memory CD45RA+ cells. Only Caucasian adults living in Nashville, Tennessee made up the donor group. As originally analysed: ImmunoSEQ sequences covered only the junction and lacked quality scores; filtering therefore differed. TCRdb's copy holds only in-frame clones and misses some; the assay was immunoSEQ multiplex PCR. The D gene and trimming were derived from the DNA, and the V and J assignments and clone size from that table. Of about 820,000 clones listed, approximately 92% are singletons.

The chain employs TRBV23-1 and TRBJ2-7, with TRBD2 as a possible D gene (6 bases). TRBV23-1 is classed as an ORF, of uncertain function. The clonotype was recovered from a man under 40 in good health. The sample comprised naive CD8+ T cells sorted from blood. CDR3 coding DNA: TGCGCCAGCAGTCAATTTCGGGGGTTGGCCTACGAGCAGTACTTC. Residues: CASSQFRGLAYEQYF.